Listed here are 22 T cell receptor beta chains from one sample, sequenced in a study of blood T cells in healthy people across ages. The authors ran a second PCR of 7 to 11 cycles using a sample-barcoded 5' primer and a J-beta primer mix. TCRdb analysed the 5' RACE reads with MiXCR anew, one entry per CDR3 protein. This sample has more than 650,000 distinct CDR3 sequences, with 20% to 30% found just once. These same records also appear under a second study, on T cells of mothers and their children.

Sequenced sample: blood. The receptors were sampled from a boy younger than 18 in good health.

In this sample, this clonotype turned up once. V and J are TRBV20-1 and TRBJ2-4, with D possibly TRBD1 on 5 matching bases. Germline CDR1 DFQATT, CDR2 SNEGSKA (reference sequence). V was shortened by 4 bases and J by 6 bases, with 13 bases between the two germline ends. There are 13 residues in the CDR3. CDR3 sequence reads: CSAKTDTGNIQYF. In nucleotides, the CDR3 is TGCAGTGCTAAGACAGATACTGGAAACATTCAGTACTTC.

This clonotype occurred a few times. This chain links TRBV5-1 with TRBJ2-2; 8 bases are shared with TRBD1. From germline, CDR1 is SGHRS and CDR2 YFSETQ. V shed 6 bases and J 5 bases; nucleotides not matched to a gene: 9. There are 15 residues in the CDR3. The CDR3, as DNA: TGCGCCAGCATCCCGACAGGGGAGAGGACCGGGGAGCTGTTTTTT. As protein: CASIPTGERTGELFF.

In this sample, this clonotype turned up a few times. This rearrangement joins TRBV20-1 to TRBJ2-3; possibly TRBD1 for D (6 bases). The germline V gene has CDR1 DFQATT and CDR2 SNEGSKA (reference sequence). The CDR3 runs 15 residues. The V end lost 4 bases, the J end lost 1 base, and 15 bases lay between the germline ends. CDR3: CSATVAGARTDTQYF. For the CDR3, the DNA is TGCAGTGCTACAGTTGCAGGGGCACGCACAGATACGCAGTATTTT.

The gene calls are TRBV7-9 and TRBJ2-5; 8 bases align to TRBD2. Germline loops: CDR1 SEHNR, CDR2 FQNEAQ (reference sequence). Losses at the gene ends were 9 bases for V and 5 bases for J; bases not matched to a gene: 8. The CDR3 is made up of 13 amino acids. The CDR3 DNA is TGTGCCAGTTGGAATAGCGGGAACGAGACCCAGTACTTC. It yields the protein CASWNSGNETQYF.

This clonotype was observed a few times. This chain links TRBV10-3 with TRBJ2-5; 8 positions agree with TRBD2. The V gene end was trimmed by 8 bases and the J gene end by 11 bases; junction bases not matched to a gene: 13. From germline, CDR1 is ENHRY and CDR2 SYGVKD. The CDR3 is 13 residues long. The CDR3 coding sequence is TGTGCCATCGGACTTGCGGGGGGAAGAGAGCAGTACTTC. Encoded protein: CAIGLAGGREQYF.

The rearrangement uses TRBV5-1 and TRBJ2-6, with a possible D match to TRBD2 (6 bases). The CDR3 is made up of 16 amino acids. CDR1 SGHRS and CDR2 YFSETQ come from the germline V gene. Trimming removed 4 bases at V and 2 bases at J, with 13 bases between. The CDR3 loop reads CASSPGTSAGANVLTF. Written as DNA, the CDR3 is TGCGCCAGCAGCCCAGGGACTTCCGCTGGGGCCAACGTCCTGACTTTC.

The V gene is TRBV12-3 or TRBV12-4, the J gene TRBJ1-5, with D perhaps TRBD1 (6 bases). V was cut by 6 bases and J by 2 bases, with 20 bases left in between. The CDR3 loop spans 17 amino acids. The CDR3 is CASSSRGGTSGNQPQHF. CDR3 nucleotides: TGTGCCAGCAGCTCTAGGGGGGGGACCTCGGGCAATCAGCCCCAGCATTTT.

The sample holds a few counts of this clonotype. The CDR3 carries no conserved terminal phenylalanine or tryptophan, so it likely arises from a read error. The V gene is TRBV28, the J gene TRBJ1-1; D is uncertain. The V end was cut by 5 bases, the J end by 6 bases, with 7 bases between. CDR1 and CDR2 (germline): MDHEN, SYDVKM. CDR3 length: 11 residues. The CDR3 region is CASSVLAEAFL. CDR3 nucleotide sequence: TGTGCCAGCAGTGTACTCGCTGAAGCTTTCCTT.

The CDR3 region is CAGQLMGGDTEAFF. The CDR3 region has the DNA TGCGCCGGCCAGCTCATGGGGGGGGACACTGAAGCTTTCTTT. The rearrangement links TRBV5-1 to TRBJ1-1, with D possibly TRBD1 on 5 matching bases. Germline V lookup: CDR1 SGHRS, CDR2 YFSETQ. The CDR3 covers 14 residues. Trimming removed 10 bases from V and 3 bases from J, with 19 bases in between.

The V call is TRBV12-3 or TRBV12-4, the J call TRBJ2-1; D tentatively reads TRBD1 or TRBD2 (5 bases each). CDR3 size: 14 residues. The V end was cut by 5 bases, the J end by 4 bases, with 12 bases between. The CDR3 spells CASSGGPLYNEQFF. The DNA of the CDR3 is TGTGCCAGCAGTGGGGGACCTCTTTACAATGAGCAGTTCTTC.

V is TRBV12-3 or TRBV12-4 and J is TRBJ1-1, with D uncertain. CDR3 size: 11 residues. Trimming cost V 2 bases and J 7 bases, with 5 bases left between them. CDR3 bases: TGTGCCAGCAGTTTATCTGGTGAAGCTTTCTTT. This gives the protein CASSLSGEAFF.

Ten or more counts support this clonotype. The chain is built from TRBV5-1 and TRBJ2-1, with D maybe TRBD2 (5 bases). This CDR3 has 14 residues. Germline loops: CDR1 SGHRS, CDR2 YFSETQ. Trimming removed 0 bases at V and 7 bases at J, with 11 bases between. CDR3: CASSLEVPGNEQFF. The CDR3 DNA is TGCGCCAGCAGCTTGGAAGTTCCGGGGAATGAGCAGTTCTTC.

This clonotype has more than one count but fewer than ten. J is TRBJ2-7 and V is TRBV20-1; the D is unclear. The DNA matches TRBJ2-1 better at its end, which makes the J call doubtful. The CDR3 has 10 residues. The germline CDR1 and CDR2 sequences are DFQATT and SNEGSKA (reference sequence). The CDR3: CSASGYEQFF. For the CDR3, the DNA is TGCAGTGCTAGTGGGTATGAGCAGTTCTTC.

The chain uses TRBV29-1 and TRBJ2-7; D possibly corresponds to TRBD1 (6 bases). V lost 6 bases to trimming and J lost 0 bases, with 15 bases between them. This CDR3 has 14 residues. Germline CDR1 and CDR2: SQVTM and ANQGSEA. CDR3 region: CSVVTGQSSYEQYF. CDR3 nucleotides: TGCAGCGTGGTCACGGGACAAAGCTCCTACGAGCAGTACTTC.

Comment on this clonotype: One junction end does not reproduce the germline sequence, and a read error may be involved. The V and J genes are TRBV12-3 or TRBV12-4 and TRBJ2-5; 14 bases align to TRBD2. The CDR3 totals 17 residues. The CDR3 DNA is TGTGCCAACAGTTTCGGGACTAGCGGGGGCACACAAGAGACCCAGTACTTC. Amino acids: CANSFGTSGGTQETQYF.

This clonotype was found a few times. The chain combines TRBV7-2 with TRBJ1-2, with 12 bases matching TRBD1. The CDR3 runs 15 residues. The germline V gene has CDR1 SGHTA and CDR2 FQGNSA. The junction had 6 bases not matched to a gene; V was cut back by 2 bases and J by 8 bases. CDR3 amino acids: CASSLTAGTGGGYTF. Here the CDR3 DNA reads TGTGCCAGCAGCTTAACAGCCGGGACAGGGGGCGGCTACACCTTC. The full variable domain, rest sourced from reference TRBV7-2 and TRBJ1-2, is GAGVSQSPSNKVTEKGKDVELRCDPISGHTALYWYRQSLGQGLEFLIYFQGNSAPDKSGLPSDRFSAERTGGSVSTLTIQRTQQEDSAVYLCASSLTAGTGGGYTFGSGTRLTVV.

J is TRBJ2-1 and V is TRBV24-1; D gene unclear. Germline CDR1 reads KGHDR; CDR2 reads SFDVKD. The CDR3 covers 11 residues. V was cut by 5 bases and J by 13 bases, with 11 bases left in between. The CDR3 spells CATSATGPQFF. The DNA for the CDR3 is TGTGCCACCAGTGCCACCGGGCCACAGTTCTTC.

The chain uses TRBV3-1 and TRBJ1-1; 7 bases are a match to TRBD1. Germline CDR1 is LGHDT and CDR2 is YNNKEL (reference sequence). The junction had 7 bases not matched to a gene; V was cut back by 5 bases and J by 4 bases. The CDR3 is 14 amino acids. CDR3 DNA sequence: TGTGCCAGCAGCAAACTCAGGGGGGGCACTGAAGCTTTCTTT. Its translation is CASSKLRGGTEAFF.

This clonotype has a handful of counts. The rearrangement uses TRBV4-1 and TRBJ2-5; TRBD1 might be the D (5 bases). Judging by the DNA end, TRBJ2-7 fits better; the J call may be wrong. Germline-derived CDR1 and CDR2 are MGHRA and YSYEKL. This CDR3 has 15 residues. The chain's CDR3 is CASSNPLGHPYEQYF. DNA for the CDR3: TGCGCCAGCAGCAACCCGCTTGGACACCCATACGAGCAGTACTTC.

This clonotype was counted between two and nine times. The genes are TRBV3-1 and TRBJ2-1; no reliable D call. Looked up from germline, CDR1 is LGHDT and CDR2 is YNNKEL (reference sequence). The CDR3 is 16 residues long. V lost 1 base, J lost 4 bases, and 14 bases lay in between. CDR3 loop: CASSQARSPLYNEQFF. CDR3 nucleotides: TGTGCCAGCAGCCAAGCGCGGTCGCCCCTTTACAATGAGCAGTTCTTC.

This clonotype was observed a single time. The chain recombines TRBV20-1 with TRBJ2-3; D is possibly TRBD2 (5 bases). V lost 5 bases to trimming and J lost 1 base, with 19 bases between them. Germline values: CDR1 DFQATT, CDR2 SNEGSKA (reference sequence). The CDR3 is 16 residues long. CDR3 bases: TGCAGTGCTTTGGGGAGTTTTTTACTAGGCACAGATACGCAGTATTTT. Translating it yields CSALGSFLLGTDTQYF.

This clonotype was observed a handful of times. The CDR3 protein is CASSQMGLAGINEQFF. For the CDR3, the DNA is TGTGCCAGCAGCCAGATGGGACTAGCGGGAATCAATGAGCAGTTCTTC. This chain uses TRBV21-1 with TRBJ2-5; the D call of TRBD2 is as the table states it, not checked on the DNA. The end of the DNA is better explained by TRBJ2-1, so the J call may be wrong. TRBV21-1 counts as a pseudogene. The length of the CDR3 is 16 residues.